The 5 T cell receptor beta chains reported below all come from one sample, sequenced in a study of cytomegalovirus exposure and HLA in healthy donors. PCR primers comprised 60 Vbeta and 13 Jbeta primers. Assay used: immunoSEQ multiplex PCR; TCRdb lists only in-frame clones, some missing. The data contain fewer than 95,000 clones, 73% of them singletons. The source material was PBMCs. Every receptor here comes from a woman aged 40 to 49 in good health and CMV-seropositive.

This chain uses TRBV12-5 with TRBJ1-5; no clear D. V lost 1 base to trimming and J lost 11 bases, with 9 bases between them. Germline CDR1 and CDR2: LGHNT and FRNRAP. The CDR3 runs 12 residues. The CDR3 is CASGLGHGTQHF. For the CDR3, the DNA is TGTGCTAGTGGTTTGGGCCACGGGACCCAGCATTTT.

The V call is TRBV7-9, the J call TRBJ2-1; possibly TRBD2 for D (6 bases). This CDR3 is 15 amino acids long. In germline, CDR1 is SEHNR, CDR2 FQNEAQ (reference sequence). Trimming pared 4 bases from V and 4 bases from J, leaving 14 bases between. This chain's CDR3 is CASSSGTALYNEQFF. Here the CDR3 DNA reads TGTGCCAGCAGCTCCGGGACTGCCTTATACAATGAGCAGTTCTTC.

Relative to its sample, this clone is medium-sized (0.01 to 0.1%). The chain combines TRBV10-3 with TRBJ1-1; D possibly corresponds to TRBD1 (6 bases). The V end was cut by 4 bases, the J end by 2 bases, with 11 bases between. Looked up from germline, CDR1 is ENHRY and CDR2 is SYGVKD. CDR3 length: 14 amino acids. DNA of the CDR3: TGTGCCATCAGTGTATCAGGGGTTAACACTGAAGCTTTCTTT. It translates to CAISVSGVNTEAFF.

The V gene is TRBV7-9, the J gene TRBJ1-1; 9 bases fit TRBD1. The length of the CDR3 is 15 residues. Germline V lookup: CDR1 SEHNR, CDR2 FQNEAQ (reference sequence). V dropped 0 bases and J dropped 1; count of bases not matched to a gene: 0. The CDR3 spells CASSLATGGNTEAFF. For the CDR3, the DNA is TGTGCCAGCAGCTTAGCGACAGGGGGGAACACTGAAGCTTTCTTT.

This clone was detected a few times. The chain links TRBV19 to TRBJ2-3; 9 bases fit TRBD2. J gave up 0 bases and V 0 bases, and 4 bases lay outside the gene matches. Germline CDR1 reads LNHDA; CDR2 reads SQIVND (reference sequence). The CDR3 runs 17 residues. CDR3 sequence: CASSIDTSGHSTDTQYF. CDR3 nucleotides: TGTGCCAGTAGTATAGATACTAGCGGGCATAGCACAGATACGCAGTATTTT.